A single sample gave rise to the 16 T cell receptor beta chains below, sequenced in a study of T cell changes during pregnancy in multiple sclerosis. Measured with immunoSEQ multiplex PCR; TCRdb has only the in-frame clones, and not every one. The sample lists nearly 60,000 clones, 91% occurring once. The material was CD4+ T cells from peripheral blood mononuclear cells, obtained after pregnancy. The receptors derive from a female donor in good health, enrolled as a control in a pregnancy study.

This chain connects TRBV9 to TRBJ2-1, with 11 bases fitting TRBD2. CDR1 is SGDLS, CDR2 YYNGEE, per germline. The ends lost 3 bases at V and 4 bases at J; junction bases unmatched: 3. The CDR3 is 15 amino acids. CDR3 loop: CASSGGLAEYNEQFF. Here the CDR3 DNA reads TGTGCCAGCAGCGGGGGACTAGCGGAATACAATGAGCAGTTCTTC.

The gene calls are TRBV30 and TRBJ1-1, with no clear D. The V end lost 4 bases, the J end lost 0 bases, and 12 bases lay between the germline ends. The germline CDR1 and CDR2 sequences are GTSNPN and SVGIG (reference sequence). This CDR3 contains 14 residues. CDR3 loop: CAWKRRNMNTEAFF. The CDR3 DNA follows: TGTGCCTGGAAGAGGCGGAACATGAACACTGAAGCTTTCTTT.

This clone was seen just once. The V gene is TRBV5-4, the J gene TRBJ1-2; the D is unclear. The V end lost 1 base, the J end lost 0 bases, and 7 bases lay between the germline ends. CDR1 SGHNT and CDR2 YYREEE come from the germline V gene (reference sequence). This CDR3 spans 14 amino acids. This CDR3 reads CASSLLQSNYGYTF. The CDR3 region has the DNA TGTGCCAGCAGCTTGTTACAGTCTAACTATGGCTACACCTTC.

The genes are TRBV6-5 and TRBJ1-5; D gene uncertain. The CDR3 is 14 residues long. Germline-derived CDR1 and CDR2 are MNHEY and SVGAGI. V lost 0 bases and J lost 2, with 5 bases in between. CDR3 nucleotides: TGTGCCAGCAGTTACTCGGGAGGCAATCAGCCCCAGCATTTT. Translation: CASSYSGGNQPQHF.

J is TRBJ1-4 and V is TRBV7-2; 7 bases agree with TRBD1. The CDR3 has 14 amino acids. V was clipped by 4 bases and J by 8 bases; unmatched bases: 7. Germline values: CDR1 SGHTA, CDR2 FQGNSA. The CDR3 region has the DNA TGTGCCAGCAGCTCTGCAACAGGGGACGAAAAACTGTTTTTT. Encoded protein: CASSSATGDEKLFF. The full variable domain, rest sourced from reference TRBV7-2 and TRBJ1-4, is GAGVSQSPSNKVTEKGKDVELRCDPISGHTALYWYRQSLGQGLEFLIYFQGNSAPDKSGLPSDRFSAERTGGSVSTLTIQRTQQEDSAVYLCASSSATGDEKLFFGSGTQLSVL.

V usage is TRBV5-1 and J usage is TRBJ2-5; D is possibly TRBD2 (6 bases). Germline V gene lookup returns CDR1 SGHRS and CDR2 YFSETQ. The CDR3 runs 15 residues. With 4 bases removed from V and 4 bases from J, the gap between germline ends came to 17 bases. The CDR3 region is CASSPAGPAGETQYF. CDR3 DNA: TGCGCCAGCAGCCCAGCGGGCCCCGCGGGAGAGACCCAGTACTTC.

The rearrangement joins TRBV7-2 to TRBJ1-6, with D unclear. The CDR3 contains 15 residues. The germline V gene encodes CDR1 SGHTA and CDR2 FQGNSA. V was cut by 5 bases and J by 3 bases, with 11 bases left in between. The CDR3 coding sequence is TGTGCCAGCAGCCCTAGGATAAACTATAATTCACCCCTCCACTTT. This encodes CASSPRINYNSPLHF.

This chain joins TRBV19 and TRBJ1-6, with D perhaps matching TRBD1 (5 bases). The CDR3 totals 18 residues. Trimming stripped 2 bases from V and 2 bases from J, with 16 bases between. Germline-derived CDR1 and CDR2 are LNHDA and SQIVND (reference sequence). The CDR3 loop reads CASSITQGSATYNSPLHF. CDR3 bases: TGTGCCAGTAGTATAACCCAGGGATCAGCCACCTATAATTCACCCCTCCACTTT. The variable domain in full, completed from reference TRBV19 and TRBJ1-6, reads DGGITQSPKYLFRKEGQNVTLSCEQNLNHDAMYWYRQDPGQGLRLIYYSQIVNDFQKGDIAEGYSVSREKKESFPLTVTSAQKNPTAFYLCASSITQGSATYNSPLHFGNGTRLTVT.

This clone was counted only a few times. The chain is built from TRBV20-1 and TRBJ1-1; D might be TRBD1 (6 bases). The germline V gene has CDR1 DFQATT and CDR2 SNEGSKA (reference sequence). This CDR3 is 11 amino acids long. The germline V and J ends were trimmed by 6 bases and 5 bases, with 10 bases remaining between them. The DNA for the CDR3 is TGCAGTGCCAAAGGGGGTACTGAAGCTTTCTTT. This encodes CSAKGGTEAFF.

The rearrangement links TRBV7-2 to TRBJ1-1; 7 positions agree with TRBD1. Trimming removed 5 bases from V and 5 bases from J; junction bases left unmatched: 8. The V gene's germline CDR1 is SGHTA and CDR2 FQGNSA. The CDR3 runs to 14 residues. In DNA, the CDR3 is TGTGCCAGCAGCCCTGACAGGGATAGGACTGAAGCTTTCTTT. It specifies CASSPDRDRTEAFF.

The V and J genes are TRBV5-4 and TRBJ2-7, with TRBD1 matching 7 bases. Germline-derived CDR1 and CDR2 are SGHNT and YYREEE (reference sequence). The CDR3 runs 15 residues. Trimming cost V 4 bases and J 0 bases; bases outside gene matches: 7. The DNA of the CDR3 is TGTGCCAGCAGCCTAGGACAGGCGAGCTCCTACGAGCAGTACTTC. This encodes CASSLGQASSYEQYF.

V is TRBV9 and J is TRBJ1-2; 10 bases are a match to TRBD1. Per the germline V gene, CDR1 is SGDLS and CDR2 is YYNGEE. The CDR3 loop spans 15 amino acids. V dropped 0 bases and J dropped 5; count of bases not matched to a gene: 4. CDR3 amino acids: CASSVAGTGAYGYTF. In DNA form, the CDR3 reads TGTGCCAGCAGCGTAGCCGGGACAGGGGCTTATGGCTACACCTTC.

This chain joins TRBV7-7 and TRBJ2-1; TRBD1 matches 8 bases. The length of the CDR3 is 14 residues. Looked up from germline, CDR1 is SSHAT and CDR2 is FNYEAQ (reference sequence). The V and J ends lost 3 bases and 7 bases, in that order; junction bases with no gene match: 5. CDR3 coding DNA: TGTGCCAGCAGCTTTTCAGGGGGCCAGAATGAGCAGTTCTTC. Translated, it gives CASSFSGGQNEQFF.

V gene TRBV21-1 combines with J gene TRBJ1-2. TRBV21-1 is a documented pseudogene. CDR3 length: 15 amino acids. The CDR3 DNA sequence: TGTGCCAGCAGCAAAGCGCGGAGATTTAACTATGGCTACACCTTC. It encodes CASSKARRFNYGYTF.

This chain joins TRBV5-5 and TRBJ1-1; 8 nucleotides agree with TRBD1. Germline V CDR1 and CDR2: SGHKS, YYEKEE (reference sequence). This CDR3 is built from 17 residues. The V segment lost 1 base and the J segment 0 bases; nucleotides outside the gene matches: 8. The CDR3 region is CASSLLDRVALNTEAFF. The CDR3 DNA reads TGTGCCAGCAGCTTGCTGGACAGGGTCGCATTGAACACTGAAGCTTTCTTT.

J is TRBJ2-1 and V is TRBV5-1, with a tentative D call TRBD1 (6 bases). CDR3 length equals 13 residues. Trimming stripped 5 bases from V and 6 bases from J, with 12 bases between. CDR1 is SGHRS and CDR2 is YFSETQ in the germline V gene. In nucleotides, the CDR3 is TGCGCCAGCAGATACGGGACATCCAATGAGCAGTTCTTC. Its translation is CASRYGTSNEQFF.